This T cell receptor beta chain originates from a study of blood T cell repertoires in COVID-19. On the study more broadly: Researchers got acute and convalescent COVID-19 samples from the United States, Italy and Spain. Sample material is recorded as cDNA or gDNA derived from T cells, B-cell-depleted T cells, or PBMCs.

CDR1 is SEHNR, CDR2 FQNEAQ, per germline (reference sequence). The CDR3 is 16 amino acids. V shed 6 bases and J 10 bases; nucleotides not matched to a gene: 13. In the original processing: Amplification of reference gene primers provided the estimated nucleated cell counts. Generated by immunoSEQ multiplex PCR, the TCRdb table keeps only in-frame clones and is missing some. That table supplies the V and J calls and clone size; D and trimming were determined from the DNA. The sample includes around 200,000 clones, approximately 85% of them seen just once. The rearrangement joins TRBV7-9 to TRBJ2-1; 12 positions agree with TRBD2. Sequencing was carried out using peripheral blood. The source of this sequence is a man in his sixties with acute or convalescent COVID-19. The CDR3 here is CASRQGLAGFSGEQFF. The DNA of the CDR3 is TGTGCCAGCAGGCAAGGACTAGCGGGATTTTCTGGGGAGCAGTTCTTC.